These 32 T cell receptor beta chains share one sample of origin, sequenced in a study of post-analysis software for immune sequencing data. Study findings and constraints: There were about five TRBV segments more frequent in patients than controls, and TRBV5-6, TRBV5-1 and TRBV20-1 were among them.

Antigens of these TCRs are unknown. Libraries were made from TCR beta cDNA, and they carried unique molecular identifiers. Each CDR3 protein gets one entry after TCRdb re-called the PCR reads with MiXCR. The table lists about 770,000 distinct CDR3 sequences, 46% of them singletons. The sample taken for sequencing was blood. The receptors were gathered from a girl aged 10 to 17 with multiple sclerosis.

This sequence joins TRBV29-1 and TRBJ2-3, with 11 bases lining up with TRBD2. Germline V lookup: CDR1 SQVTM, CDR2 ANQGSEA. The CDR3 contains 16 residues. V was pared by 4 bases and J by 3 bases, with 9 bases of the junction left unmatched. Written as DNA, the CDR3 is TGCAGCGTTGTCCTAGCGGGAGGAGGAGGGACAGATACGCAGTATTTT. It yields the protein CSVVLAGGGGTDTQYF.

The V gene is TRBV6-2 or TRBV6-3, the J gene TRBJ2-1; D is unclear. V lost 6 bases and J 9 bases, leaving 18 bases between the germline ends. The CDR3 runs 14 residues. Germline V gives CDR1 MNHEY, CDR2 SVGEGT. Here the CDR3 DNA reads TGTGCCAGCAGCCTGGCGGCGGTAATGGGTGAGCAGTTCTTC. It translates to CASSLAAVMGEQFF.

This clonotype has a handful of counts. The chain is built from TRBV25-1 and TRBJ2-3; D remains ambiguous. V shed 4 bases and J shed 14 bases, with 4 bases lying between them. Germline loops: CDR1 MGHDK, CDR2 SYGVNS. CDR3 size: 8 residues. The CDR3 spells CASSVPYF. The CDR3, as DNA: TGTGCCAGCAGTGTCCCGTATTTT.

V is TRBV6-5 and J is TRBJ2-1; 9 nucleotides match TRBD1. Trimming at V came to 5 bases and at J to 7 bases, leaving 9 bases not matched to a gene. The CDR3 is 15 amino acids. Germline CDR1 MNHEY, CDR2 SVGAGI. This chain's CDR3 is CASSGGTGRRNEQFF. The CDR3 DNA sequence: TGTGCCAGCAGTGGTGGGACAGGGAGGAGGAATGAGCAGTTCTTC.

The V call is TRBV5-1, the J call TRBJ2-3; TRBD1 aligns across 10 bases. V was pared by 1 base and J by 4 bases, with 6 bases of the junction left unmatched. Looked up from germline, CDR1 is SGHRS and CDR2 is YFSETQ. This CDR3 has 16 amino acids. The CDR3 DNA reads as TGCGCCAGCAGCTTGAGGGGACAGGGGTTGGCAGATACGCAGTATTTT. Protein: CASSLRGQGLADTQYF. Full variable domain (outside the CDR3, taken from reference TRBV5-1 and TRBJ2-3): KAGVTQTPRYLIKTRGQQVTLSCSPISGHRSVSWYQQTPGQGLQFLFEYFSETQRNKGNFPGRFSGRQFSNSRSEMNVSTLELGDSALYLCASSLRGQGLADTQYFGPGTRLTVL.

Here the CDR3 reads CASSPGPSSRGEKLFF. For the CDR3, the DNA is TGCGCCAGCAGCCCAGGTCCGTCTTCCCGCGGGGAAAAACTGTTTTTT. V gene TRBV4-3 combines with J gene TRBJ1-4; no clear D. Germline loops: CDR1 LGHNA, CDR2 YSLEER. V was trimmed by 4 bases and J by 8 bases, leaving 20 bases between them. The CDR3 loop spans 16 amino acids.

This clonotype was picked up a small number of times. The V and J genes are TRBV4-1 and TRBJ2-1, with 8 bases aligning to TRBD2. Germline V CDR1 and CDR2: MGHRA, YSYEKL. The CDR3 length is 16 residues. V lost 1 base, J lost 8 bases, and 10 bases stayed unmatched. CDR3 bases: TGCGCCAGCAGCCAAGTAATTGCGGGAGGTGCGCATGAGCAGTTCTTC. Translation gives CASSQVIAGGAHEQFF.

This clonotype has only one observation. The CDR3 loop is CASSSWTGTDTQYF. CDR3 sequence (DNA): TGTGCCAGCAGCTCATGGACTGGCACAGATACGCAGTATTTT. The chain couples TRBV7-8 to TRBJ2-3; D might be TRBD2 (5 bases). Trimming stripped 4 bases from V and 1 base from J, with 9 bases between. The CDR3 is 14 residues long. Germline V gives CDR1 SGHVS, CDR2 FQNEAQ.

About this clonotype: A clone one base away is much larger, so this may be a read error. V is TRBV20-1 and J is TRBJ2-1; D possibly matches TRBD1 or TRBD2 (5 bases each). With the DNA end fitting TRBJ2-7 better, the J assignment may be wrong. Germline CDR1 is DFQATT and CDR2 is SNEGSKA (reference sequence). The CDR3 is 14 amino acids. The CDR3 DNA reads as TGCAGTGCTGATTTCCGGGGCTCCTACAATGAGCAGTACTTC. Its translation is CSADFRGSYNEQYF.

The chain carries TRBV6-5 and TRBJ2-7, with 8 nucleotides matching TRBD1. Germline V gene lookup returns CDR1 MNHEY and CDR2 SVGAGI. This CDR3 contains 14 residues. After removal of 6 bases from V and 1 base from J, the junction contained 5 bases not matched to a gene. For the CDR3, the DNA is TGTGCCAGCAGGGCCGGGACAGGATCCTACGAGCAGTACTTC. As protein: CASRAGTGSYEQYF.

This clonotype was detected only a few times. V gene TRBV7-9 combines with J gene TRBJ2-7; D possibly corresponds to TRBD1 (5 bases). Germline CDR1 SEHNR, CDR2 FQNEAQ (reference sequence). The CDR3 is 14 residues long. Deletions cut 4 bases from V and 2 bases from J, with 12 bases between. CDR3 in DNA: TGTGCCAGCAGCTCAGGGTATACGCCCTACGAGCAGTACTTC. Protein: CASSSGYTPYEQYF.

The chain recombines TRBV5-6 with TRBJ2-7, with D perhaps matching TRBD1 or TRBD2 (5 bases each). The V end lost 6 bases, the J end lost 5 bases, and 15 bases lay between the germline ends. This CDR3 spans 13 amino acids. The germline gives CDR1 SGHDT, CDR2 YYEEEE. The CDR3 loop is CASNPAGRDEQYF. The CDR3 DNA reads as TGTGCCAGCAACCCTGCAGGGAGAGACGAGCAGTACTTC.

The rearrangement uses TRBV5-5 and TRBJ2-7, with D possibly matching TRBD1 (7 bases). Near its end, the DNA agrees better with TRBJ2-5, so the J call may be wrong. The CDR3 totals 15 residues. Germline CDR1 and CDR2: SGHKS and YYEKEE (reference sequence). For the CDR3, the DNA is TGTGCCAGCAGCCCACCCCTCAGGGGGGTTCAGACCCAGTACTTC. The encoded protein is CASSPPLRGVQTQYF.

V usage is TRBV24-1 and J usage is TRBJ2-5; the D is unclear. Germline V gene lookup returns CDR1 KGHDR and CDR2 SFDVKD. V lost 4 bases, J lost 5 bases, and 4 bases lay in between. The CDR3 has 11 residues. CDR3 protein: CATSERETQYF. As DNA, the CDR3 is TGTGCCACCAGTGAGCGGGAGACCCAGTACTTC.

This chain links TRBV29-1 with TRBJ1-1; D gene unclear. In germline, CDR1 is SQVTM, CDR2 ANQGSEA. This CDR3 is 11 amino acids long. V was cut by 7 bases and J by 4 bases, with 10 bases left in between. CDR3 residues: CSAVQTTEAFF. The CDR3 DNA is TGCAGCGCAGTACAAACCACTGAAGCTTTCTTT.

The V gene is TRBV2, the J gene TRBJ1-6; TRBD1 is a possible D gene (5 bases). Germline V CDR1 and CDR2: SNHLY, FYNNEI. The CDR3 sequence is 15 residues long. The V gene lost 4 bases and the J gene lost 3 bases, with 10 bases spanning the gap. CDR3 loop: CASSGVRDYNSPLHF. CDR3 nucleotides: TGTGCCAGCAGTGGCGTCAGGGACTATAATTCACCCCTCCACTTT.

V gene TRBV5-1 combines with J gene TRBJ1-2, with TRBD1 matching over 7 bases. V shed 5 bases, J shed 3 bases, and the junction held 10 bases outside the gene matches. Germline-derived CDR1 and CDR2 are SGHRS and YFSETQ. The CDR3 consists of 15 residues. The CDR3 DNA is TGCGCCAGCAGGCAGAACCGGGACAGAGACTATGGCTACACCTTC. The encoded protein is CASRQNRDRDYGYTF. The variable domain in full, with the rest retrieved from reference TRBV5-1 and TRBJ1-2, is KAGVTQTPRYLIKTRGQQVTLSCSPISGHRSVSWYQQTPGQGLQFLFEYFSETQRNKGNFPGRFSGRQFSNSRSEMNVSTLELGDSALYLCASRQNRDRDYGYTFGSGTRLTVV.

V and J are TRBV7-6 and TRBJ2-1; maybe TRBD1 (5 bases). The CDR3 has 16 residues. Between the trimmed V and J ends, which lost 5 bases and 2 bases, there was a span of 16 bases. The germline CDR1 and CDR2 sequences are SGHVS and FNYEAQ. The chain's CDR3 is CASSPSSPGPYNEQFF. CDR3 sequence (DNA): TGTGCCAGCAGCCCATCGTCGCCAGGGCCCTACAATGAGCAGTTCTTC.

The chain has TRBV28 and TRBJ1-2; D unclear. Trimming stripped 10 bases from V and 7 bases from J, with 19 bases between. The CDR3 totals 13 residues. Germline V gene sequence: CDR1 MDHEN, CDR2 SYDVKM. The CDR3 DNA follows: TGTGCCACCAGAGACTCCGCAATCGGTGGCTACACCTTC. It yields the protein CATRDSAIGGYTF.

This clonotype appeared a few times. The chain has TRBV18 and TRBJ1-1; D not certain. This CDR3 comprises 14 residues. V was cut by 2 bases and J by 1 base, with 8 bases left in between. Per the germline V gene, CDR1 is KGHSH and CDR2 is LQKENI. Here the CDR3 reads CASSPIGPNTEAFF. The DNA of the CDR3 is TGTGCCAGCTCACCAATAGGACCGAACACTGAAGCTTTCTTT.

This clonotype has just a few counts. V and J are TRBV4-1 and TRBJ1-1; D might be TRBD1 (6 bases). This CDR3 spans 13 amino acids. The V gene lost 0 bases and the J gene lost 10 bases, with 12 bases spanning the gap. In germline, CDR1 is MGHRA, CDR2 YSYEKL. DNA of the CDR3: TGCGCCAGCAGCCAAGATCGGGGGGGCATAGCTTTCTTT. This encodes CASSQDRGGIAFF.

This clonotype was observed a handful of times. The chain joins TRBV28 to TRBJ1-2, with D unclear. Trimming took off 1 base at V and 6 bases at J, with 6 bases between the two ends. CDR3 length equals 12 residues. The germline V gene has CDR1 MDHEN and CDR2 SYDVKM. CDR3 sequence (DNA): TGTGCCAGCAGTTTATATCTGGATGGCTACACCTTC. Encoded protein: CASSLYLDGYTF.

V is TRBV29-1 and J is TRBJ2-1; 7 bases are a match to TRBD2. The trim removed 3 bases at V and 9 bases at J, leaving 11 bases unmatched. This CDR3 is 14 amino acids long. The germline CDR1 and CDR2 sequences are SQVTM and ANQGSEA. CDR3 loop: CSVDGLGVGGEQFF. The CDR3 bases are TGCAGCGTTGATGGACTAGGAGTTGGCGGTGAGCAGTTCTTC.

This clonotype has just a few counts. J is TRBJ2-3 and V is TRBV18, with D tentatively TRBD1 or TRBD2 (5 bases each). The CDR3 covers 16 residues. Germline CDR1 KGHSH, CDR2 LQKENI. V dropped 2 bases and J dropped 2 bases, with 14 bases sitting between them. CDR3 sequence reads: CASSPRGAVTTDTQYF. The CDR3, as DNA: TGTGCCAGCTCACCAAGGGGAGCGGTAACCACAGATACGCAGTATTTT.

This rearrangement joins TRBV20-1 to TRBJ2-5, with D possibly matching TRBD1 (6 bases). The germline V gene encodes CDR1 DFQATT and CDR2 SNEGSKA (reference sequence). This CDR3 spans 15 amino acids. V was pared by 4 bases and J by 11 bases, with 26 bases between. The CDR3 region is CSAIPTGPHLPEQYF. The CDR3 nucleotides are TGCAGTGCTATCCCCACAGGGCCGCATCTGCCAGAGCAGTACTTC.

About this clonotype: At one end, the junction sequence differs from germline, possibly due to a read error. The J gene is TRBJ2-1, the V gene TRBV7-7; possibly TRBD1 or TRBD2 for D (6 bases each). CDR1 is SSHAT, CDR2 FNYEAQ, per germline (reference sequence). The CDR3 has 15 residues. The CDR3 DNA reads TGTGCTAGCAGTTGGGGGGCGGGATACGACAATGAGCAGTTCTTC. It is translated as CASSWGAGYDNEQFF.

This clonotype occurred a few times. The rearrangement uses TRBV5-6 and TRBJ2-7; D assignment may be TRBD1 or TRBD2 (5 bases each). The V and J ends lost 8 bases and 3 bases respectively, with 9 bases between them. Germline V gene sequence: CDR1 SGHDT, CDR2 YYEEEE. CDR3 length: 11 amino acids. Written as DNA, the CDR3 is TGTGCCAGTATTGGGGGCTACGAGCAGTACTTC. Its protein product is CASIGGYEQYF.

V and J are TRBV6-2 or TRBV6-3 and TRBJ2-7; D possibly corresponds to TRBD1 (6 bases). V gave up 8 bases and J gave up 5 bases, with 10 bases separating them. Germline V gene sequence: CDR1 MNHEY, CDR2 SVGEGT. The CDR3 has 11 amino acids. The CDR3 loop is CASQQGNEQYF. In DNA, the CDR3 is TGTGCCAGCCAACAGGGAAACGAGCAGTACTTC.

V usage is TRBV9 and J usage is TRBJ2-1, with 8 positions matching TRBD1. CDR1 SGDLS and CDR2 YYNGEE come from the germline V gene. V lost 3 bases, J lost 10 bases, and 15 bases stayed unmatched. This CDR3 has 16 residues. In nucleotides, the CDR3 is TGTGCCAGCAGCGCATACAGGACAGGGAGCGTATCCGAGCAGTTCTTC. This gives the protein CASSAYRTGSVSEQFF.

This chain uses TRBV6-5 with TRBJ1-2; D ambiguous. Between the trimmed V and J ends, which lost 6 bases and 5 bases, there was a span of 7 bases. Germline-derived CDR1 and CDR2 are MNHEY and SVGAGI. The CDR3 totals 11 residues. This CDR3 reads CASSSVYGYTF. CDR3 DNA sequence: TGTGCCAGCAGCTCGGTTTATGGCTACACCTTC.

The chain joins TRBV5-1 to TRBJ1-1, with D possibly TRBD1 on 6 matching bases. The CDR3 runs to 13 residues. The ends were cut back, 0 bases at V and 8 bases at J, with 11 bases in the middle. Germline V gene sequence: CDR1 SGHRS, CDR2 YFSETQ. This CDR3 is CASSLAGQGEAFF. Here the CDR3 DNA reads TGCGCCAGCAGCTTGGCTGGTCAGGGGGAAGCTTTCTTT.

This clonotype was picked up a small number of times. The chain links TRBV6-6 to TRBJ2-5; TRBD1 agrees at 9 bases. This CDR3 is 16 amino acids long. After removal of 5 bases from V and 6 bases from J, the junction contained 13 bases not matched to a gene. CDR1 is MNHNY and CDR2 is SVGAGI in the germline V gene (reference sequence). The CDR3 spells CASSAKTGGGVKTQYF. The CDR3, as DNA: TGTGCCAGCAGTGCCAAGACAGGGGGAGGGGTAAAGACCCAGTACTTC.